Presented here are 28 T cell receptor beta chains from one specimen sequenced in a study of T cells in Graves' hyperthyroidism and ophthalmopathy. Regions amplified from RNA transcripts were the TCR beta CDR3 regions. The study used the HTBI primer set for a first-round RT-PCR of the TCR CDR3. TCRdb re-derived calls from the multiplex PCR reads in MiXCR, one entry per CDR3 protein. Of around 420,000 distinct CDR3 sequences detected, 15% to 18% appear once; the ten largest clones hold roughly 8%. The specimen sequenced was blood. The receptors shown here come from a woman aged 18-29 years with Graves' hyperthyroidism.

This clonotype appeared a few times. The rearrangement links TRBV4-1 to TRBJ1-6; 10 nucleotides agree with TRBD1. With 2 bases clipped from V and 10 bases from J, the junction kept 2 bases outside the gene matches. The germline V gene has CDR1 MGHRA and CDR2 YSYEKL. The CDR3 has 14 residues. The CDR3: CASSQRDRGSPLHF. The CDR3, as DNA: TGCGCCAGCAGCCAAAGGGACAGGGGCTCACCCCTCCACTTT.

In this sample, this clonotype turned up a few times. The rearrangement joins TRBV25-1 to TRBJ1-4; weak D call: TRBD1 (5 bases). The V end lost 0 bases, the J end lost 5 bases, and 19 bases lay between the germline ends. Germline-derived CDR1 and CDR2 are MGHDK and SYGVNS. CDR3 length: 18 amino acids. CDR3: CASSEYDIGDSLNEKLFF. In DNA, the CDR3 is TGTGCCAGCAGTGAATATGATATAGGTGACAGCCTAAATGAAAAACTGTTTTTT.

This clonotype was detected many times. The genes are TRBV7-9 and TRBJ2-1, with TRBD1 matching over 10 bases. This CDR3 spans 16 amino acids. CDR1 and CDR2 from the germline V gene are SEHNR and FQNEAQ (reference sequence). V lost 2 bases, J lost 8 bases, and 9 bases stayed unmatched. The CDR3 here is CASSLSGTGEVDEQFF. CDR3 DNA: TGTGCCAGCAGCTTATCCGGGACAGGGGAAGTCGATGAGCAGTTCTTC.

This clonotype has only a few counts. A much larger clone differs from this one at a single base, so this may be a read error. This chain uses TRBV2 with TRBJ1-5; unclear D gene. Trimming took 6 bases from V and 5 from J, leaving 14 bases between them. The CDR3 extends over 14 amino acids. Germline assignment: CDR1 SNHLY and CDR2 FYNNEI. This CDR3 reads CASRAESLYQPQHF. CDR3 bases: TGTGCCAGCAGGGCCGAAAGCTTATATCAGCCCCAGCATTTT.

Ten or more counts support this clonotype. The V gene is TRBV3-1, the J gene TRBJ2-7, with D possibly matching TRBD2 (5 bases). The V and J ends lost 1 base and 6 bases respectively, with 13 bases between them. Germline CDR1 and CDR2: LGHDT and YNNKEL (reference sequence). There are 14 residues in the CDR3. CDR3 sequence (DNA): TGTGCCAGCAGCCAAGGGCTACTAGGTCCCGAGCAGTACTTC. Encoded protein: CASSQGLLGPEQYF.

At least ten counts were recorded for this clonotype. The CDR3: CASSVGIFGNQPQHF. Written as DNA, the CDR3 is TGTGCCAGCAGTGTTGGGATATTCGGCAATCAGCCCCAGCATTTT. The genes are TRBV2 and TRBJ1-5, with D unresolved. V was pared by 4 bases and J by 2 bases, with 12 bases between. This CDR3 region has 15 residues. In germline, CDR1 is SNHLY, CDR2 FYNNEI.

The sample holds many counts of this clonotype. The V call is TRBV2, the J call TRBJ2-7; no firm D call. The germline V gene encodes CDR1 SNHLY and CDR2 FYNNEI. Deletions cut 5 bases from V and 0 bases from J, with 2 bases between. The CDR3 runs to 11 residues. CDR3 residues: CASSYSYEQYF. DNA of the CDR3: TGTGCCAGCAGTTACTCCTACGAGCAGTACTTC.

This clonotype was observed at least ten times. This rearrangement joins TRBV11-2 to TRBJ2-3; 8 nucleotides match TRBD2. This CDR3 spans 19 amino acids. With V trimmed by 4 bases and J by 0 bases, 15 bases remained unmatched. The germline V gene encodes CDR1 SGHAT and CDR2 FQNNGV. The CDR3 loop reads CASSSRWVLAGTSTDTQYF. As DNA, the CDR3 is TGTGCCAGCAGCTCTCGGTGGGTCCTAGCGGGTACTAGCACAGATACGCAGTATTTT. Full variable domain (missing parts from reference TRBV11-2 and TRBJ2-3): EAGVAQSPRYKIIEKRQSVAFWCNPISGHATLYWYQQILGQGPKLLIQFQNNGVVDDSQLPKDRFSAERLKGVDSTLKIQPAKLEDSAVYLCASSSRWVLAGTSTDTQYFGPGTRLTVL.

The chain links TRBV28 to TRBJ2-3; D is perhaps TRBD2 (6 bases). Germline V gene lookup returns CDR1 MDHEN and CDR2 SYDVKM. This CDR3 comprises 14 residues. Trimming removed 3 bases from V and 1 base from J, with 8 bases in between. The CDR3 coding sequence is TGTGCCAGCAGTTTCCAGCGGGGCACAGATACGCAGTATTTT. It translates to CASSFQRGTDTQYF.

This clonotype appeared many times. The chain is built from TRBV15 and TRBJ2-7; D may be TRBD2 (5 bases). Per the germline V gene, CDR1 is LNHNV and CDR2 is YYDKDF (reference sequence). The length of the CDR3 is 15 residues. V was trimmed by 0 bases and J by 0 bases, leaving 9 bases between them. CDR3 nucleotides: TGTGCCACCAGCAGAGAAATAGGGAGCTCCTACGAGCAGTACTTC. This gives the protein CATSREIGSSYEQYF.

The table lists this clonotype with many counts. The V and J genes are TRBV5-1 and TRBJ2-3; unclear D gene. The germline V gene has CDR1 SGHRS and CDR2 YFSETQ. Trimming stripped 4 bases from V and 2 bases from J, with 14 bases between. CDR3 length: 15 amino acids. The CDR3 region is CASSAKGFNTDTQYF. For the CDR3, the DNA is TGCGCCAGCAGCGCCAAGGGATTCAACACAGATACGCAGTATTTT.

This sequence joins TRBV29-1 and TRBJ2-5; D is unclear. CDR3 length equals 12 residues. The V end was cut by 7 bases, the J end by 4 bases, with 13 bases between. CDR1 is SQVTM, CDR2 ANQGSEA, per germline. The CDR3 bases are TGCAGCGCTCTCGAGGTGGTAGAGACCCAGTACTTC. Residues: CSALEVVETQYF.

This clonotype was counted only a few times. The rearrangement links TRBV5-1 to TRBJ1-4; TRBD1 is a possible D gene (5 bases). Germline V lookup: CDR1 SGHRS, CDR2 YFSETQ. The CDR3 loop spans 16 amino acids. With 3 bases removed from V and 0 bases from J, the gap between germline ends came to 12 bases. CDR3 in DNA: TGCGCCAGCAGCTCGAGGGGTTTTGCAACTAATGAAAAACTGTTTTTT. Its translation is CASSSRGFATNEKLFF.

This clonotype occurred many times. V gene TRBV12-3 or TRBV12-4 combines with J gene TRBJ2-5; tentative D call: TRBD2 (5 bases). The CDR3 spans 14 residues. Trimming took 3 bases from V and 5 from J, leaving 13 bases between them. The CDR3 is CASSFRGHEETQYF. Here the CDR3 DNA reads TGTGCCAGCAGTTTTCGGGGTCATGAGGAGACCCAGTACTTC.

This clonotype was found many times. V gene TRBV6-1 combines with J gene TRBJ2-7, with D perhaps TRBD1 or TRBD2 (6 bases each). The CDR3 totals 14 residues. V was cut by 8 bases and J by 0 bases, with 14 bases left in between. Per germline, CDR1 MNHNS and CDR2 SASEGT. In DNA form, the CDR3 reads TGTGCCAGCGATGCGGGACACAGCTCCTACGAGCAGTACTTC. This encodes CASDAGHSSYEQYF.

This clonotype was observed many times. The CDR3 sequence: CSAVLGGGQETQYF. CDR3 nucleotide sequence: TGCAGTGCTGTACTCGGGGGAGGGCAAGAGACCCAGTACTTC. The J gene is TRBJ2-5, the V gene TRBV20-1; TRBD2 agrees at 7 bases. V trimming: 5 bases; J trimming: 2 bases; junction bases outside the gene matches: 8. The CDR3 runs to 14 residues. The germline V gene has CDR1 DFQATT and CDR2 SNEGSKA (reference sequence).

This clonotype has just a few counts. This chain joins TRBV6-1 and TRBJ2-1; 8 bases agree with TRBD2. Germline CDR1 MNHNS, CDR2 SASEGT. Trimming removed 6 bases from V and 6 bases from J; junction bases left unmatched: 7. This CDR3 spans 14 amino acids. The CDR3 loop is CASRAGTSSNEQFF. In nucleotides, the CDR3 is TGTGCCAGCAGGGCCGGGACTAGTAGCAATGAGCAGTTCTTC.

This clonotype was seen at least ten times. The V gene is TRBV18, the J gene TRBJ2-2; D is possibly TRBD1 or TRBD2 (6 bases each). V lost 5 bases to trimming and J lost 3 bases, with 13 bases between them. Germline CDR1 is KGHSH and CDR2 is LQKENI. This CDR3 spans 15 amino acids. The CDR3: CASSRRGKDTGELFF. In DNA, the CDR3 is TGTGCCAGCTCAAGGAGGGGGAAAGACACCGGGGAGCTGTTTTTT.

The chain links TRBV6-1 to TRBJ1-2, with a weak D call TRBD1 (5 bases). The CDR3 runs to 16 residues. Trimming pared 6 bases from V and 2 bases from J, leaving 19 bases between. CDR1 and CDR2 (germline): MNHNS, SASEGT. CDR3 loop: CASSPNPGRGNYGYTF. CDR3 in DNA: TGTGCCAGCAGCCCTAATCCGGGACGGGGGAACTATGGCTACACCTTC.

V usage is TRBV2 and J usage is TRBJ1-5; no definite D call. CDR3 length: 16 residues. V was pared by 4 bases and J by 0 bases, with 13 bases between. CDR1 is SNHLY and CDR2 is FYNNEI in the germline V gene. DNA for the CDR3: TGTGCCAGCAGTGGACCGGCCGGCAGTAGCAATCAGCCCCAGCATTTT. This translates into CASSGPAGSSNQPQHF.

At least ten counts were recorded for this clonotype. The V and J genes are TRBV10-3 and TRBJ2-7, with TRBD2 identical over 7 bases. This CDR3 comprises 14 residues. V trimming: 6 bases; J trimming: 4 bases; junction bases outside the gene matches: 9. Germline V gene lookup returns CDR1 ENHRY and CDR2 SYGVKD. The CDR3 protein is CAIRVRERGYEQYF. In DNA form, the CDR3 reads TGTGCCATCAGGGTCCGGGAGCGGGGATACGAGCAGTACTTC.

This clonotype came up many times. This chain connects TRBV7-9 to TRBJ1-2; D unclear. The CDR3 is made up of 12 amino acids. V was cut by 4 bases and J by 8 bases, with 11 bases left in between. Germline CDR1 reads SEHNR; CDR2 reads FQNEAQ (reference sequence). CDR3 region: CASSYGDLGYTF. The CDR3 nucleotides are TGTGCCAGCAGCTATGGTGATCTGGGCTACACCTTC.

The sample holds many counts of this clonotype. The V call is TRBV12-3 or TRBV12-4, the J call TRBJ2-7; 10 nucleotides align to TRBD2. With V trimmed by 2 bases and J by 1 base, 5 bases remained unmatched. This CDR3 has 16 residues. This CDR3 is CASSLLASGGSYEQYF. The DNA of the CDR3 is TGTGCCAGCAGTTTATTGGCTAGCGGGGGATCCTACGAGCAGTACTTC.

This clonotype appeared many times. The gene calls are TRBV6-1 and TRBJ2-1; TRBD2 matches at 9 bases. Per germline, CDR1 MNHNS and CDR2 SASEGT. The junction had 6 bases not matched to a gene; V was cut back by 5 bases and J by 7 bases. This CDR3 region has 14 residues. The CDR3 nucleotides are TGTGCCAGCAGTATAGCGGGGGCGGGGAATGAGCAGTTCTTC. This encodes CASSIAGAGNEQFF.

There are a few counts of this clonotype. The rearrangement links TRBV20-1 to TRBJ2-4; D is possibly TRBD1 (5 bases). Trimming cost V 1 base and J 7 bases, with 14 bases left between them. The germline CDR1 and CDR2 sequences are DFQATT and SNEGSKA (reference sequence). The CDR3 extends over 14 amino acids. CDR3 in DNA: TGCAGTGCTAGAGCCCAACAGGTCCGCAACATTCAGTACTTC. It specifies CSARAQQVRNIQYF.

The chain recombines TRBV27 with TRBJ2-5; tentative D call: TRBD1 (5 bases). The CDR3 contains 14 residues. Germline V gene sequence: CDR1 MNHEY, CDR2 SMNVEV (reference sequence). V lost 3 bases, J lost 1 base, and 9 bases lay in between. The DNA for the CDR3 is TGTGCCAGCAGTTTCTACGACAGCCAAGAGACCCAGTACTTC. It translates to CASSFYDSQETQYF.

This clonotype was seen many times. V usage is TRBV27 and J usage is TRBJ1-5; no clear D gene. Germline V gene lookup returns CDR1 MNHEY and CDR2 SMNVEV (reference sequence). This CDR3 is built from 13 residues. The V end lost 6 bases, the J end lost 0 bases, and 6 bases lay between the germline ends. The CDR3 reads CASSVASNQPQHF. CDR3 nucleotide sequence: TGTGCCAGCAGCGTGGCTAGCAATCAGCCCCAGCATTTT.

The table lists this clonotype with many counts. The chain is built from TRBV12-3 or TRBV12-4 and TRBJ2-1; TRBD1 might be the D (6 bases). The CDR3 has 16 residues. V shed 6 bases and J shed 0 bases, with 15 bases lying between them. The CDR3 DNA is TGTGCCAGCAGCGAAGACAGGTGGAGCTCCTACAATGAGCAGTTCTTC. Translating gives CASSEDRWSSYNEQFF.